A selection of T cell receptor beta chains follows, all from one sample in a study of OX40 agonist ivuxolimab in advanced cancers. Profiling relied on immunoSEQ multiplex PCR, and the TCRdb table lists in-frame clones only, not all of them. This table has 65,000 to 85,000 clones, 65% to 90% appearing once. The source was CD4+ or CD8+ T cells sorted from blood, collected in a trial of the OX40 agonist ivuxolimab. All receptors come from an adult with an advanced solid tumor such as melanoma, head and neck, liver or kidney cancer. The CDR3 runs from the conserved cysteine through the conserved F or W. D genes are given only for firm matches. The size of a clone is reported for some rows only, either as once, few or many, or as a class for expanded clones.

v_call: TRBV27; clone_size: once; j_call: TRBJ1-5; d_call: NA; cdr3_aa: CASSPKPGYSNQPQHF; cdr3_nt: TGTGCCAGCAGTCCGAAACCAGGGTATAGCAATCAGCCCCAGCATTTT
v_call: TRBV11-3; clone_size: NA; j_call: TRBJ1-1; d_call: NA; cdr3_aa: CASSPKNTEAFF; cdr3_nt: TGTGCCAGCAGCCCTAAGAACACTGAAGCTTTCTTT
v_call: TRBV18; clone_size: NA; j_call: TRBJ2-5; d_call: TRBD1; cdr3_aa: CASSLGDRGQETQYF; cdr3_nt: TGTGCCAGCTCACTGGGGGACAGGGGTCAAGAGACCCAGTACTTC
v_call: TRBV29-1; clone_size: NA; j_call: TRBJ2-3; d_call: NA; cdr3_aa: CSVRPLLTDTQYF; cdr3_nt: TGCAGCGTTCGTCCGCTCCTCACAGATACGCAGTATTTT
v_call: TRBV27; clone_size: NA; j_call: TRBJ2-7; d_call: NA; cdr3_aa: CASSLLGGTYEQYF; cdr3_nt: TGTGCCAGCAGTTTATTGGGCGGAACCTACGAGCAGTACTTC
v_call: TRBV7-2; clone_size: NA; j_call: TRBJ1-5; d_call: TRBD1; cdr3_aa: CASSQTGGNQPQHF; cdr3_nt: TGTGCCAGCAGTCAGACAGGGGGAAATCAGCCCCAGCATTTT
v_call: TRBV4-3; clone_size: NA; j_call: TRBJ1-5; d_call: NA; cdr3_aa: CASSQARGTGQPQHF; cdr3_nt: TGCGCCAGCAGCCAAGCCAGGGGCACAGGGCAGCCCCAGCATTTT
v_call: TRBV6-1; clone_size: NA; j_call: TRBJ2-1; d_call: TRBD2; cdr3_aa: CASSELLAVGDEQFF; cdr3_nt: TGTGCCAGCAGTGAATTGCTAGCGGTGGGGGATGAGCAGTTCTTC
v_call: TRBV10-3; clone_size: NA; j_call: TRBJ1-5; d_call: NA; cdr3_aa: CAISDEGSNQPQHF; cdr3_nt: TGTGCCATCAGTGATGAGGGAAGCAATCAGCCCCAGCATTTT
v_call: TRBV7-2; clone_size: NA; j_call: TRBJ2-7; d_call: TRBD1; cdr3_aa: CASSAGGQGPTHEQYF; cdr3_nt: TGTGCCAGCAGCGCCGGGGGACAGGGCCCTACACACGAGCAGTACTTC
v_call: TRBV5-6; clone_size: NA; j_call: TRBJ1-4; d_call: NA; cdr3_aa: CASSETGFEKLFF; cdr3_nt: TGTGCCAGCAGCGAGACAGGTTTTGAAAAACTGTTTTTT
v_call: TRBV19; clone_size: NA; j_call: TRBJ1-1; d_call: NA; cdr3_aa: CASSIGGTLNTEAFF; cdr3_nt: TGTGCCAGTAGTATAGGGGGAACGTTGAACACTGAAGCTTTCTTT
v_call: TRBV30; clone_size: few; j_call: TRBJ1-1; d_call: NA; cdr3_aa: CAWSSDSNTEAFF; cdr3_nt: TGTGCCTGGAGCTCGGACAGCAACACTGAAGCTTTCTTT
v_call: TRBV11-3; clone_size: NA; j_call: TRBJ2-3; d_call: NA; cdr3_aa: CASTGLLTDTQYF; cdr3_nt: TGTGCCAGCACGGGACTTCTCACAGATACGCAGTATTTT
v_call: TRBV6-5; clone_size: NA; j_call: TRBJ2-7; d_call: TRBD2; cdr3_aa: CASTRELAGYEQYF; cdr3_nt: TGTGCCAGCACCAGGGAACTAGCGGGTTACGAGCAGTACTTC
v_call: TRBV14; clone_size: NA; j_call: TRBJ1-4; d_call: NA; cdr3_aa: CASSPLLGESPFF; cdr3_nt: TGTGCCAGCAGCCCCCTGTTGGGGGAATCGCCCTTTTTT
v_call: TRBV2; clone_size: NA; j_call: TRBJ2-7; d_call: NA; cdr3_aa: CASSEQGSSYEQYF; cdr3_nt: TGTGCCAGCAGTGAGCAGGGTAGTTCCTACGAGCAGTACTTC
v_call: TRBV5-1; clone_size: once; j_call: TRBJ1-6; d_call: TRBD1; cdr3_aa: CASSLEWTGGSPLHF; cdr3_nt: TGCGCCAGCAGCTTGGAATGGACAGGGGGATCACCCCTCCACTTT
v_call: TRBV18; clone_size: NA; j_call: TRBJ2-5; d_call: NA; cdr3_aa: CASSPLSETQYF; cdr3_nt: TGTGCCAGCTCACCACTCTCAGAGACCCAGTACTTC
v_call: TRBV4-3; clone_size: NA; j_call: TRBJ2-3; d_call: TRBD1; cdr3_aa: CASSSRGSTDTQYF; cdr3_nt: TGCGCCAGCAGCAGCAGGGGGAGCACAGATACGCAGTATTTT
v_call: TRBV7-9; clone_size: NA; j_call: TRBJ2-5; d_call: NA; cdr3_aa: CASSPEPGRGYQETQYF; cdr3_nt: TGTGCCAGCAGCCCCGAACCGGGACGGGGGTACCAAGAGACCCAGTACTTC
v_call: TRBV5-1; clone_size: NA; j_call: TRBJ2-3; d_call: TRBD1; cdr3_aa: CASSLGRQGASYSTDTQYF; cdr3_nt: TGCGCCAGCAGCTTGGGAAGGCAGGGGGCCTCTTATAGCACAGATACGCAGTATTTT